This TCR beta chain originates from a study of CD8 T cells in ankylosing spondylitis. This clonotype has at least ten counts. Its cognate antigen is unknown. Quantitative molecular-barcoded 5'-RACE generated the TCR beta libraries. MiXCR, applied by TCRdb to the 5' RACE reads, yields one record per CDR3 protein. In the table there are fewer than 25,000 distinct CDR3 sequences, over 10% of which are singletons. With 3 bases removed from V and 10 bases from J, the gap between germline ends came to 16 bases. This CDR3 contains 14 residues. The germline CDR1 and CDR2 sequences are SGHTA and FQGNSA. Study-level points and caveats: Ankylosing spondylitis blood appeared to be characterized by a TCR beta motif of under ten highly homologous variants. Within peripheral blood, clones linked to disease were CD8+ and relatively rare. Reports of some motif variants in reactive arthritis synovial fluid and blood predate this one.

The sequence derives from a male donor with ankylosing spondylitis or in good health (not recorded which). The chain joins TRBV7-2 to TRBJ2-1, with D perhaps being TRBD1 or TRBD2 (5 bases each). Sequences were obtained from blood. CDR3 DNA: TGTGCCAGCAGCTTCGATTTGGGACCCGCAGAGCAGTTCTTC. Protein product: CASSFDLGPAEQFF.